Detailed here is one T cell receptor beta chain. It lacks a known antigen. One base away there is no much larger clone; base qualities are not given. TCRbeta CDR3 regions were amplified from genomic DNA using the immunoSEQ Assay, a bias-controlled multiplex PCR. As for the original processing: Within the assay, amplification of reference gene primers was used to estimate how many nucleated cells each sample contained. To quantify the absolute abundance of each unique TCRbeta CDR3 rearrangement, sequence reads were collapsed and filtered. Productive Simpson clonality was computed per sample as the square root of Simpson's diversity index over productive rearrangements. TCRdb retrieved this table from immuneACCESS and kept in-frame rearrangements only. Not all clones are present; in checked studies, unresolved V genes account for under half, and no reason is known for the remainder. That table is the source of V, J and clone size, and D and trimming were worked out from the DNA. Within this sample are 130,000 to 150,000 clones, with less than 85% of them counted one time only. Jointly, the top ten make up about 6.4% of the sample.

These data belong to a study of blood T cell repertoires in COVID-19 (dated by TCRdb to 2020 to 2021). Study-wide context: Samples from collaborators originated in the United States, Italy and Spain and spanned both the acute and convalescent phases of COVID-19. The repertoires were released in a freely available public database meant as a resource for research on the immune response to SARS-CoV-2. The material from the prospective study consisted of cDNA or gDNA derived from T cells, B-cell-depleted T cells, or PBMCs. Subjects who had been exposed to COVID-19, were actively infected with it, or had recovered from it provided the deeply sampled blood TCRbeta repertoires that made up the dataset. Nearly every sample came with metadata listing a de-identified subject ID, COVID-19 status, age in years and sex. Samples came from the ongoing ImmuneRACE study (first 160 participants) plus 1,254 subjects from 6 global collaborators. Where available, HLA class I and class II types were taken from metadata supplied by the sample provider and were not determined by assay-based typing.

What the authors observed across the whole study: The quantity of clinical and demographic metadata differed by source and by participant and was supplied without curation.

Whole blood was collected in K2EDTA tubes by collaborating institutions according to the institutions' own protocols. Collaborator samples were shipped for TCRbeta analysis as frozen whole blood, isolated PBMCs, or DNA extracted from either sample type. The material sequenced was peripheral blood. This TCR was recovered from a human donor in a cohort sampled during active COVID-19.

This receptor carries the CDR3 CASSLETGSAKNIQYF. The DNA is as follows: TGTGCCAGCAGCTTAGAGACAGGGTCGGCCAAAAACATTCAGTACTTC. The chain joins TRBV7-9 to TRBJ2-4, with TRBD1 identical over 7 junction bases. From a lookup of the germline V gene (reference sequence), CDR1 and CDR2 are SEHNR and FQNEAQ. At the junction V is shortened by 1 base and J by 1 base; bases outside the gene matches: 4. The cysteine opens and the phenylalanine closes a CDR3 of 16 amino acids. Here the CDR3 DNA is all that survives: 48 bases in frame from base 1.